This T cell receptor beta chain was identified during a study of shared clonotypes between healthy human individuals (TCRdb year 2020). Concerning the study at large: The cohort comprised a couple of women and a few men aged 18 to 49 years. The study deeply sequenced blood TCR repertoires of about 5 healthy adults to estimate repertoire size and the extent of clonotype sharing between individuals. For each donor, CD4 naive and CD4 memory were each run on three plates, CD8 naive on two plates, and CD8 memory on one plate. Different laboratories and diverse techniques were used to prepare libraries and sequence TCR repertoires, to increase sequencing depth and limit assay-specific biases. Each donor's leukapheresis produced roughly between about 0.9 and 9.5 billion PBMCs.

Overall study results and their limits: Even with the large sequencing depth, rarefaction of the sorted-subset datasets indicated that sequencing was incomplete. Sampling was restricted to blood, and TCR repertoires in tissue are likely to differ from TCR repertoires in blood. Naive subsets generally had larger estimated clonotype richness than memory subsets did. The small number of donors limited the genetic and exposure-history diversity represented. When several donors were compared, the shared fraction of clonotypes was about 5% for naive CD4, about 4% for naive CD8, more than 2% for memory CD4, and less than 0.45% for memory CD8. Compared with non-shared clonotypes, the clonotypes found in all four sorted-subset donors had higher generation probabilities. Pairwise subsampling led to the expectation that sequencing depth would affect the degree of clonotype sharing among donors.

Comments on this clone: It lacks a known antigen. Qualities for individual bases were not recorded, and no much larger clone is one base off.

TCR CDR3 regions were amplified from genomic DNA by multiplex PCR using the deep immunoSEQ assay. For each cell subset, the extracted genomic DNA was distributed evenly across all wells of several immunoSEQ 96-well plates, and each plate served as one replicate. For sorted subsets, about 200 ng genomic DNA, equal to 30,000 or so T cell genomes, was loaded into each replicate PCR. Purified libraries were measured with a Qubit 3.0 fluorometer, size-checked on a Bioanalyzer 2100, and measured again with the KAPA Library Quantification kit. Every immunoSEQ 96-well plate was sequenced on a dedicated single-read 150-cycle Illumina NextSeq 550 flow cell. In the authors' own workflow: The immunoSEQ output contained only junctional sequences without quality scores, so filtering could not match that applied to full-length reads. To assign V/J genes and CDR3, sequences were annotated using PyIR, a Python wrapper for IgBLAST v1.9, with IMGT germline references. Any read was removed if the V/J assignment was weak (E-value above 1e-6), the CDR3 was missing, or the read contained stop codons, out-of-frame junctions, or ambiguous translated residues. V3J clonotypes were defined as sequences sharing an identical inferred V gene, J gene, and CDR3 amino acid sequence. Percentage overlap between repertoires was computed as shared unique clonotypes divided by the size of the smaller repertoire. Richness of each repertoire was evaluated using RTK rarefaction, the Chao1 estimator, and Recon v2.1 estimates of unobserved clonotypes. Generation probabilities for all TCRbeta clonotypes obtained by the gDNA method from several donors were computed using OLGA. TCRdb carries this immuneACCESS record with in-frame sequences only. Its versions omit some clonotypes, under half of them owing to an unresolved V gene in the studies checked, with the rest unexplained. That table supplies the V and J calls and clone size; D and trimming were determined from the DNA. Recorded for this sample are roughly 2,000,000 clones; 93% of them occurred a single time. The top ten hold more than 1.5% of the sample.

For the CD8 naive samples, CD45RO-negative cells were positively selected for CCR7, yielding a CD45RA+CCR7+ population from which TemRA cells were excluded. The donors were healthy, HIV-negative adults with no recently reported acute infections or vaccinations. All donors were Caucasian adults living in Nashville, Tennessee, USA. After blood collection by leukapheresis, PBMCs were isolated using Ficoll-Histopaque density gradient centrifugation and then cryopreserved in the vapor phase of liquid nitrogen. Analytical flow cytometry was used to check the purity and quantity of every magnetically sorted T cell population. From each sorted fraction, genomic DNA was isolated and quantified by UV absorbance on a Nanodrop 2000c. At the junction V is shortened by 3 bases and J by 3 bases, with 24 bases in between. From the germline V gene, CDR1 is SGHVS and CDR2 is FNYEAQ. The CDR3 runs 18 residues from the cysteine to the phenylalanine. Only the CDR3 part of the read is kept: 54 bases, read in frame from the first base.

The TCR comes from a man aged 18 to 29 in good health. Some clones in this sample may be carry-over from other donors' samples. The rearrangement combines TRBV7-6 with TRBJ2-7; TRBD2 might be the D gene, on 5 matching bases. Sample: naive CD8+ T cells from PBMCs. Sample cell subset or site, as interpreted from the label and publication: CD45RA+CCR7+. The DNA sequence is TGTGCCAGCAGCTTTTGGCCGGCCGAAGCGGACGAGTTCTACGAGCAGTACTTC. This codes for CASSFWPAEADEFYEQYF. When the CDR3 is completed using the reference TRBV7-6 and TRBJ2-7 genes on either side, the full variable domain is GAGVSQSPRYKVTKRGQDVALRCDPISGHVSLYWYRQALGQGPEFLTYFNYEAQQDKSGLPNDRFSAERPEGSISTLTIQRTEQRDSAMYRCASSFWPAEADEFYEQYFGPGTRLTVT.